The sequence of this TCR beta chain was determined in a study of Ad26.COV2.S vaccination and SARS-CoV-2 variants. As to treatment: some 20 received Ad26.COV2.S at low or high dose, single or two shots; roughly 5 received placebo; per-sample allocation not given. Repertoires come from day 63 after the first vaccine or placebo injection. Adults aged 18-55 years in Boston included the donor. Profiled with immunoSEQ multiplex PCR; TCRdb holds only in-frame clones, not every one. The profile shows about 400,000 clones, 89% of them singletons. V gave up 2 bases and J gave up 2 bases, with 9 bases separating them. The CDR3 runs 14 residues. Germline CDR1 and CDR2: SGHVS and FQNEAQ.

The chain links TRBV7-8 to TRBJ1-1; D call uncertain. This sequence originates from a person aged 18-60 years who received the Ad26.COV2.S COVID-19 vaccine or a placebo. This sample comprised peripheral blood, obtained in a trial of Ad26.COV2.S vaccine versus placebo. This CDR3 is CASSLPGPNTEAFF. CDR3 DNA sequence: TGTGCCAGCAGCTTACCCGGACCAAACACTGAAGCTTTCTTT.